The 24 T cell receptor beta chains below all came from one sample that was sequenced in a study of blood T cell repertoires in COVID-19. Produced via immunoSEQ multiplex PCR; TCRdb's table is partial and in-frame only. Among approximately 53,000 clones listed, approximately 80% were seen once. Sequencing was performed on peripheral blood. Source of these receptors: a woman aged 55-69 years with acute or convalescent COVID-19.

This chain joins TRBV7-3 and TRBJ2-3; TRBD1 might be the D (6 bases). The germline V gene has CDR1 SGHTA and CDR2 FQGTGA. The V gene lost 5 bases and the J gene lost 5 bases, with 11 bases spanning the gap. The CDR3 consists of 13 residues. The CDR3 DNA follows: TGTGCCAGCAGCCTGTACAGGGAAGATACGCAGTATTTT. Translating it yields CASSLYREDTQYF.

CDR3 in amino acids: CASSLSSGAGNTIYF. The CDR3 nucleotides are TGTGCCAGCAGTTTATCGTCGGGGGCTGGAAACACCATATATTTT. This sequence joins TRBV27 and TRBJ1-3; D is perhaps TRBD1 (5 bases). Germline V gives CDR1 MNHEY, CDR2 SMNVEV (reference sequence). Trimming shortened V by 0 bases and J by 2 bases, and 8 bases separated the two germline ends. CDR3 length: 15 residues.

The V gene is TRBV9, the J gene TRBJ2-1; the match to TRBD2 covers 8 bases. CDR3 size: 16 residues. The trim removed 0 bases at V and 5 bases at J, leaving 7 bases unmatched. Germline CDR1 SGDLS, CDR2 YYNGEE. The CDR3 protein is CASSVGPSGGNNEQFF. The CDR3 DNA follows: TGTGCCAGCAGCGTAGGTCCCAGCGGGGGTAACAATGAGCAGTTCTTC.

The chain is built from TRBV18 and TRBJ2-2; 10 bases map to TRBD1. This CDR3 has 14 amino acids. After removal of 5 bases from V and 6 bases from J, the junction contained 3 bases not matched to a gene. Germline V gene lookup returns CDR1 KGHSH and CDR2 LQKENI. CDR3 DNA sequence: TGTGCCAGCTCAAGACAGGGGGCGGCCGGGGAGCTGTTTTTT. It codes for CASSRQGAAGELFF.

This clone was detected only once. The chain is built from TRBV7-2 and TRBJ1-2; tentatively, D is TRBD1 (6 bases). Germline V CDR1 and CDR2: SGHTA, FQGNSA. V shed 4 bases and J shed 7 bases, with 22 bases lying between them. This CDR3 region has 16 residues. The CDR3 spells CASSSYPRGGRTGYTF. CDR3 bases: TGTGCCAGCAGCTCCTACCCCAGGGGAGGGAGGACTGGCTACACCTTC.

The rearrangement uses TRBV3-1 (or the pseudogene TRBV3-2) and TRBJ2-7; D is ambiguous. The V end was cut by 3 bases, the J end by 0 bases, with 3 bases between. The CDR3 has 12 residues. CDR1 and CDR2 from the germline V gene are LGHDT and YNNKEL (reference sequence). CDR3 sequence reads: CASSHLSYEQYF. CDR3 nucleotide sequence: TGTGCCAGCAGCCACCTCTCCTACGAGCAGTACTTC.

V gene TRBV6-5 combines with J gene TRBJ1-2; no reliable D call. The CDR3 length is 14 residues. Germline V lookup: CDR1 MNHEY, CDR2 SVGAGI. V gave up 6 bases and J gave up 4 bases, with 15 bases separating them. As DNA, the CDR3 is TGTGCCAGCAGCTCAGGCTCGGGGTCCTATGGCTACACCTTC. Its protein product is CASSSGSGSYGYTF.

The J gene is TRBJ1-1, the V gene TRBV29-1; D remains unclear. Between the trimmed V and J ends, which lost 7 bases and 4 bases, there was a span of 19 bases. Germline V gene lookup returns CDR1 SQVTM and CDR2 ANQGSEA. The CDR3 consists of 14 residues. CDR3 sequence reads: CSGREGGLGTEAFF. CDR3 in DNA: TGCAGCGGCCGAGAAGGAGGGTTGGGCACTGAAGCTTTCTTT.

V usage is TRBV5-1 and J usage is TRBJ2-3; 8 bases line up with TRBD2. This CDR3 spans 15 amino acids. Trimming cost V 3 bases and J 7 bases; bases outside gene matches: 10. Germline CDR1 and CDR2: SGHRS and YFSETQ. As DNA, the CDR3 is TGCGCCAGCAGCTCGTTTGCGACTAGCGATAATACGCAGTATTTT. It yields the protein CASSSFATSDNTQYF.

The V call is TRBV27, the J call TRBJ1-6; TRBD1 matches at 7 bases. The junction had 3 bases not matched to a gene; V was cut back by 5 bases and J by 5 bases. The CDR3 contains 14 residues. CDR1 and CDR2 from the germline V gene are MNHEY and SMNVEV (reference sequence). The CDR3 DNA follows: TGTGCCAGCAGTCTGGGACAGAATAATTCACCCCTCCACTTT. This gives the protein CASSLGQNNSPLHF.

The rearrangement joins TRBV6-1 to TRBJ1-2, with TRBD1 identical over 7 bases. Germline V gene data show CDR1 as MNHNS and CDR2 as SASEGT. V lost 0 bases and J lost 8; bases outside the gene matches: 12. The CDR3 totals 16 residues. CDR3 sequence reads: CASSEARRTGVGGYTF. The CDR3 nucleotides are TGTGCCAGCAGTGAAGCGAGACGGACAGGTGTTGGCGGCTACACCTTC.

The chain has TRBV3-1 (or the pseudogene TRBV3-2) and TRBJ1-4; weak D call: TRBD1 (6 bases). CDR3 size: 13 residues. The germline V gene has CDR1 LGHDT and CDR2 YNNKEL (reference sequence). V was cut by 8 bases and J by 8 bases, with 15 bases left in between. Written as DNA, the CDR3 is TGTGCCAGCCAGGGGCTGGGCAGGGAAAAACTGTTTTTT. It translates to CASQGLGREKLFF.

V and J are TRBV18 and TRBJ2-6; 8 nucleotides match TRBD2. Germline V CDR1 and CDR2: KGHSH, LQKENI. This CDR3 comprises 19 residues. The junction had 10 bases not matched to a gene; V was cut back by 3 bases and J by 0 bases. DNA of the CDR3: TGTGCCAGCTCACCCGGGGGGGGAGTTCAAAGCTCTGGGGCCAACGTCCTGACTTTC. It is translated as CASSPGGGVQSSGANVLTF.

V usage is TRBV2 and J usage is TRBJ2-5, with a possible D match to TRBD1 (6 bases). The CDR3 has 13 residues. V gave up 5 bases and J gave up 5 bases, with 12 bases separating them. In germline, CDR1 is SNHLY, CDR2 FYNNEI. The CDR3 coding sequence is TGTGCCAGCAGTCTAGACAGGATCGAGACCCAGTACTTC. Translated: CASSLDRIETQYF.

This clone appeared a single time. The chain has TRBV28 and TRBJ1-6, with TRBD1 as a possible D gene (5 bases). Between the trimmed V and J ends, which lost 6 bases and 0 bases, there was a span of 24 bases. The CDR3 has 20 amino acids. The V gene's germline CDR1 is MDHEN and CDR2 SYDVKM. The CDR3 DNA is TGTGCCAGCAGGGGGGGTGGCCTGACAGTTCAGAGCTCCTATAATTCACCCCTCCACTTT. Protein sequence: CASRGGGLTVQSSYNSPLHF.

J is TRBJ1-1 and V is TRBV5-1; D possibly corresponds to TRBD1 (5 bases). CDR3 length: 18 residues. The V end lost 0 bases, the J end lost 4 bases, and 22 bases lay between the germline ends. The germline gives CDR1 SGHRS, CDR2 YFSETQ. The CDR3 nucleotides are TGCGCCAGCAGCTTGGGAACACATAGGAGGGGCGTCGGCACTGAAGCTTTCTTT. This encodes CASSLGTHRRGVGTEAFF.

CDR3 region: CASSQRDRVREQYF. The CDR3 DNA follows: TGTGCCAGCAGCCAGAGGGACAGGGTTAGGGAGCAGTACTTC. V usage is TRBV3-1 (or the pseudogene TRBV3-2) and J usage is TRBJ2-7; TRBD1 agrees at 9 bases. Looked up from germline, CDR1 is LGHDT and CDR2 is YNNKEL (reference sequence). The CDR3 runs to 14 residues. The V segment lost 3 bases and the J segment 7 bases; nucleotides outside the gene matches: 7.

The chain carries TRBV7-2 and TRBJ1-1; tentatively, D is TRBD1 (6 bases). This CDR3 is built from 15 residues. Trimming shortened V by 6 bases and J by 0 bases, and 14 bases separated the two germline ends. CDR1 and CDR2 (germline): SGHTA, FQGNSA. The CDR3 sequence is CASRRTELMNTEAFF. The CDR3 coding sequence is TGTGCCAGCAGACGGACAGAGCTAATGAACACTGAAGCTTTCTTT.

About this clone itself: At one boundary the junction diverges from the germline segment, which might be a read error. The chain has TRBV7-9 and TRBJ2-2, with 7 bases fitting TRBD2. The CDR3 has 16 amino acids. Per germline, CDR1 SEHNR and CDR2 FQNEAQ (reference sequence). Written as DNA, the CDR3 is TGTGCCAGCAGCCTAGCTAGCGGAGAAAACACCGGGGAGCTGTTTTTT. This gives the protein CASSLASGENTGELFF.

The chain uses TRBV19 and TRBJ1-6; 8 bases match TRBD1. The germline gives CDR1 LNHDA, CDR2 SQIVND (reference sequence). V dropped 1 base and J dropped 6; count of bases not matched to a gene: 2. The CDR3 spans 15 residues. In DNA, the CDR3 is TGTGCCAGTAGTATAGGCAGGGGGCTTAATTCACCCCTCCACTTT. As protein: CASSIGRGLNSPLHF.

The chain uses TRBV7-9 and TRBJ1-2; 7 bases map to TRBD1. Germline V gives CDR1 SEHNR, CDR2 FQNEAQ (reference sequence). Germline trimming cut 2 bases from V and 2 bases from J; bases unmatched to any gene: 8. The CDR3 covers 16 residues. The CDR3 here is CASSLISAGGNYGYTF. As DNA, the CDR3 is TGTGCCAGCAGCTTAATTTCCGCAGGGGGGAACTATGGCTACACCTTC.

This chain joins TRBV10-3 and TRBJ1-4; D possibly corresponds to TRBD1 (5 bases). Germline loops: CDR1 ENHRY, CDR2 SYGVKD. This CDR3 has 17 amino acids. Between the trimmed V and J ends, which lost 6 bases and 6 bases, there was a span of 23 bases. The CDR3 DNA reads TGTGCCATCAGGTCTGGTGGCAGGGCAGGTGTCGATGAAAAACTGTTTTTT. Translation gives CAIRSGGRAGVDEKLFF.

In this sample, this clone turned up a few times. The rearrangement links TRBV3-1 (or the pseudogene TRBV3-2) to TRBJ2-7; D is unresolved. Germline V gene sequence: CDR1 LGHDT, CDR2 YNNKEL (reference sequence). The CDR3 is 15 residues long. Trimming took off 2 bases at V and 6 bases at J, with 17 bases between the two ends. The CDR3 sequence: CASSQNLLANLEQYF. For the CDR3, the DNA is TGTGCCAGCAGCCAAAACCTCCTCGCGAACCTCGAGCAGTACTTC.

The rearrangement joins TRBV7-8 to TRBJ1-4; no clear D. Germline assignment: CDR1 SGHVS and CDR2 FQNEAQ. Trimming removed 1 base at V and 3 bases at J, with 6 bases between. This CDR3 has 14 residues. CDR3: CASSLERANEKLFF. CDR3 DNA sequence: TGTGCCAGCAGCTTAGAACGAGCTAATGAAAAACTGTTTTTT.